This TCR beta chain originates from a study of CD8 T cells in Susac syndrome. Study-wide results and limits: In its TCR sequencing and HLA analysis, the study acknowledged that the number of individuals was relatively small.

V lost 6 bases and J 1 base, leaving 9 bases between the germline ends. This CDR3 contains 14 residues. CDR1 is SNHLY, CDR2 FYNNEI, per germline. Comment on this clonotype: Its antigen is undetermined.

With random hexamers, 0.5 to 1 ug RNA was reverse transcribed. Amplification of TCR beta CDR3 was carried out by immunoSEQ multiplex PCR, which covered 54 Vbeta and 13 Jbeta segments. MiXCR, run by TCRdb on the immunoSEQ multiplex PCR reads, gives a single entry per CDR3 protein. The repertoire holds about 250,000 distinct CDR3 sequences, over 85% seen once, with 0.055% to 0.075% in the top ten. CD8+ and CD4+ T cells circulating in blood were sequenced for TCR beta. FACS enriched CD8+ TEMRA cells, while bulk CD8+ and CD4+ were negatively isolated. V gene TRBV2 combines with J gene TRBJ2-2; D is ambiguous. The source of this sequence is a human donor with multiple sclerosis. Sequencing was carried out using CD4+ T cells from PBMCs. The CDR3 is CASRASENTGELFF. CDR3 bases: TGTGCCAGCAGGGCGAGCGAGAACACCGGGGAGCTGTTTTTT.